This entry is about one T cell receptor beta chain. These data come from a study of T cells in narcolepsy. Profiling relied on immunoSEQ multiplex PCR, and the TCRdb table lists in-frame clones only, not all of them. This table has approximately 25,000 clones, roughly 86% appearing once. The TCR was taken from a human donor with narcolepsy. The specimen was CD45RA- memory CD4+ T cells from PBMCs.

DNA for the CDR3: TGTGCCAGCAGTGCCGCATCTAAGGACACTGAAGCTTTCTTT. Translation gives CASSAASKDTEAFF. The chain carries TRBV6-4 and TRBJ1-1, with D uncertain. Germline loops: CDR1 MRHNA, CDR2 SNTAGT. V was shortened by 4 bases and J by 3 bases, with 12 bases between the two germline ends. The CDR3 is 14 residues long.